The present entry profiles one T cell receptor (beta chain) with its context. The antigen is not known. TCRdb called the 5' RACE reads again in MiXCR, with one record for every CDR3 protein. The table records approximately 26,000 distinct CDR3 sequences, under 9.5% of them present only once. These data originate in a study of spatial heterogeneity in lung cancer. Whole-study findings and limits: Counts of expanded alpha and beta TCRs within tumors tracked the tumor nonsynonymous mutation count.

J was trimmed by 4 bases and V by 7 bases; bases with no gene match: 9. This CDR3 has 15 amino acids. CDR1 is SQVTM and CDR2 is ANQGSEA in the germline V gene. Time point described: sample taken at primary tumor resection. Sequencing used lung tumor tissue, obtained at surgery. J is TRBJ2-1 and V is TRBV29-1, with 11 bases matching TRBD2. The receptor comes from a male donor with early-stage non-small cell lung cancer. CDR3 DNA: TGCAGCGCAGCGACTAGCGGGGTCATATACAATGAGCAGTTCTTC. Its translation: CSAATSGVIYNEQFF.